The count of the clone carrying this T cell receptor beta chain is one. Antigen: not known. Between the trimmed V and J ends, which lost 9 bases and 0 bases, there was a span of 18 bases. The germline CDR1 and CDR2 sequences are MDHEN and SYDVKM. The CDR3 spans 16 residues. The data are from a study of cytomegalovirus exposure and HLA in healthy donors. Study-level background: The same platform as the 666 first-cohort repertoires was used for the 110 or so validation repertoires, a later analysis reported.

The table came from immunoSEQ multiplex PCR; TCRdb's copy has only in-frame clones and leaves some out. The sample holds roughly 100,000 clones, about 87% seen once. General study findings and limits: Investigators reported 150 to 200 TCR beta chains as tied to cytomegalovirus. Subsequent analysis of the 120 or so validation repertoires found a tendency for first-cohort TCR clusters to co-occur.

The chain employs TRBV28 and TRBJ2-1, with D perhaps TRBD2 (7 bases). The sequenced sample was PBMCs. This clonotype originated in a woman between 18 and 29 years old in good health and CMV-seropositive. Here the CDR3 DNA reads TGTGCCAGTCACCACGGGGGGCCGAGCTCCTACAATGAGCAGTTCTTC. It yields the protein CASHHGGPSSYNEQFF.